This T cell receptor (beta chain) originates from a study of vaccination effects on CD4 cells after COVID-19 (dated by TCRdb to 2022 to 2024). For the study in its entirety: In the ViraFEST assay, PBMC were stimulated with viral peptide pools, and TCR sequencing was then used to find antigen-specific CD4+ T cell clonotypes based on their expansion. Each participant got two doses of an mRNA SARS-CoV-2 vaccine, either BNT162b2 or mRNA-1273. Pre-vaccine samples were collected from a couple of convalescent patients 16 days and one week before the first dose, corresponding to 142 and 148 days after COVID-19 diagnosis. Each well held under 2.5 million PBMC cultured in IMDM containing around 5% human AB serum, 9 to 10 IU/ml IL-2 and gentamicin, along with approximately 10 ug/ml peptides. In both COVID-19 convalescent patients and infection-naive vaccine recipients, the study compared SARS-CoV-2 spike-specific CD4+ TCR repertoires from before mRNA vaccination with those from after it. A total of approximately 9 COVID-19 convalescent patients and several SARS-CoV-2-naive healthy vaccine recipients were included in the full study. In the study, cultures from other donors were sequenced using the Oncomine TCR Beta short-read assay on an Illumina iSeq 100.

The paper's findings and limits, for the study overall: Only a small number of convalescent patients were included, and no early post-infection timepoints were available, which limited the study. In convalescent patients, the post-vaccine spike-reactive repertoire consisted mainly of new vaccine-induced clones, largely distinct from infection-induced clones. Both infection-induced and vaccine-induced clones contracted markedly at late post-vaccination timepoints, which is consistent with waning T cell responses.

Trimming at the junction amounts to 6 bases on V and 7 bases on J, and the germline ends lie 25 bases apart. Including cysteine and phenylalanine, the CDR3 has 17 amino acids. The read is trimmed to its CDR3 DNA, 51 bases read in frame from base 1. CDR1 and CDR2, per the germline V gene (reference sequence), are LNHDA and SQIVND. After more than nine days of culture, CD4+ T cells were isolated with the EasySep CD4+ T cell isolation kit. PCR-confirmed SARS-CoV-2 infection had occurred in convalescent patients between March and December 2020, before the Alpha, Beta and Delta variants emerged in the United States. Half of the culture medium was replaced with fresh IL-2-containing medium on days 3 and 7. Unless otherwise noted, each peptide stimulation condition was cultured in triplicate wells. PBMC were separated from whole blood using Ficoll-Paque Plus gradient centrifugation and were then either cryopreserved at -140C or used fresh. The QIAamp micro DNA kit was used to extract genomic DNA from the cultured CD4+ T cells.

Worth noting for this clone: Its antigen is unknown. Base-call qualities are not available, and no considerably larger clone is one nucleotide away.

Libraries were prepared through the immunoSEQ multiplex PCR assay. TCR beta CDR3 sequencing was performed on DNA from the cultured, isolated CD4+ T cells. On the study's bioinformatics: Non-productive TCR sequences were removed, reads were trimmed to the CDR3 region, and CDR3s of at least 7 amino acids were retained. The MANAFEST web app was used to identify antigen-specific clonotypes by comparing expansion in peptide wells with expansion in reference cultures. To count as positive, a clone had to show expansion at FDR<0.05 compared with the reference and with all other wells, an odds ratio above 5, and a frequency above 0.1% in two replicate wells. A clonotype was called cross-reactive if it was significantly expanded both in SARS-CoV-2 spike wells and in at least one common cold coronavirus spike condition. Levenshtein distance calculated with the stringdist R package was used to assess CDR3 similarity, and unrooted trees were constructed with ape in R 3.6.1. Held by TCRdb, this immuneACCESS table contains in-frame sequences only and omits some clones. Under half of the omission traces to an unresolved V gene where checked; the cause of the rest is unknown. V and J calls plus clone size are reproduced from that table; the DNA served to infer D and trimming. In this sample the table shows about 45,000 clones, 74% of which occur a single time. Roughly 9.4% of the sample rests with the top ten.

The sequence was obtained from a human donor who had a prior SARS-CoV-2 infection. Sequenced here: CD4+ T cells from PBMCs cultured without peptide, sampled before COVID-19 vaccination. Here the chain combines TRBV19 and TRBJ1-5; TRBD1 is possibly the D segment (5 matching bases). CDR3 region: CASRGVKGTGGRQPQHF. The DNA is TGTGCCAGTAGGGGAGTAAAAGGCACGGGGGGTCGGCAGCCCCAGCATTTT.